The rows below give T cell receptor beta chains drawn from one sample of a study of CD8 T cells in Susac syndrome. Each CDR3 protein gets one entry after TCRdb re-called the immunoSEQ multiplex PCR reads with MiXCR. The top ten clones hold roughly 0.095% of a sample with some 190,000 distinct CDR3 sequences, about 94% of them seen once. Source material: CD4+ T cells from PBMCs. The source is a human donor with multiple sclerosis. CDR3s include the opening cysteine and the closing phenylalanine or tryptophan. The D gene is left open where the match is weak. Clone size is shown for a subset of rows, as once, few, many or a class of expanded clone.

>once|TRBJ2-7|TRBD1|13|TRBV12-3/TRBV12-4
CASSRDSAYEQYF
TGTGCCAGCAGTCGGGACAGTGCCTACGAGCAGTACTTC
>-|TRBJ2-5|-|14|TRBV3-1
CASSQDPSQETQYF
TGTGCCAGCAGCCAAGATCCCAGCCAAGAGACCCAGTACTTC
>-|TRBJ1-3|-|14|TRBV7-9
CASSRSLSGNTIYF
TGTGCCAGCAGCCGGTCACTCTCTGGAAACACCATATATTTT
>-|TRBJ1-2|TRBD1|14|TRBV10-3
CAISEGTGPYGYTF
TGTGCCATCAGTGAGGGGACAGGCCCTTATGGCTACACCTTC
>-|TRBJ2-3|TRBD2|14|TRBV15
CATSGGLAGRAQYF
TGTGCCACCAGCGGGGGACTAGCGGGGAGGGCGCAGTATTTT
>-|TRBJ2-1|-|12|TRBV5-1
CASSLVWNEQFF
TGCGCCAGCAGCTTGGTATGGAATGAGCAGTTCTTC
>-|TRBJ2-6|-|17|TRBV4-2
CASSARMGNSGANVLTF
TGTGCCAGCAGCGCCCGGATGGGCAACTCTGGGGCCAACGTCCTGACTTTC
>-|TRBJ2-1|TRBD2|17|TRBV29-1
CSVDTGGGPRHYNEQFF
TGCAGCGTTGATACCGGGGGGGGGCCCCGCCATTACAATGAGCAGTTCTTC
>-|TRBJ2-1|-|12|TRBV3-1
CASSQHRDSWVF
TGTGCCAGCAGCCAACACCGGGATTCGTGGGTCTTC
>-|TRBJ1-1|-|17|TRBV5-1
CASSLSGRQPVNTEAFF
TGCGCCAGCAGCTTGTCGGGCCGTCAGCCGGTGAACACTGAAGCTTTCTTT
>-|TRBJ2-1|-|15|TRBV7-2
CASSFDPDPTRKEFF
TGTGCCAGCAGCTTCGACCCGGACCCGACACGGAAAGAGTTCTTC
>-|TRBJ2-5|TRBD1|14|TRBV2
CASSADRVTKTQYF
TGTGCCAGCAGCGCGGACAGGGTAACGAAGACCCAGTACTTC
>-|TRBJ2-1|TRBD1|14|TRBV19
CASGTGRDYNEQFF
TGTGCCAGCGGGACAGGGAGGGACTACAATGAGCAGTTCTTC
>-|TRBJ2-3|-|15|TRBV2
CASSAVGTNTDTQYF
TGTGCCAGCAGTGCGGTGGGGACAAACACAGATACGCAGTATTTT
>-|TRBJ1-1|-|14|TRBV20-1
CSARKLKVGTEAFF
TGCAGTGCTAGAAAGCTGAAGGTAGGCACTGAAGCTTTCTTT
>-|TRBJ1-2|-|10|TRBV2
CASSGGGYTF
TGTGCCAGCAGTGGGGGTGGCTACACCTTC
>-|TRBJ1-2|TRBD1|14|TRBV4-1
CASSQATGDRGYTF
TGCGCCAGCAGCCAAGCTACAGGGGATCGTGGCTACACCTTC
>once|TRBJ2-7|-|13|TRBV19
CASSTLPPYEQYF
TGTGCCAGTAGTACCCTACCCCCCTACGAGCAGTACTTC
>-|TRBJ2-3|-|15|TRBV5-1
CASSLGSGATDTQYF
TGCGCCAGCAGCTTGGGGTCGGGGGCCACAGATACGCAGTATTTT
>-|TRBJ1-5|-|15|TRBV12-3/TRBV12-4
CASSWGHRSNQPQHF
TGTGCCAGCAGTTGGGGCCACAGGAGCAATCAGCCCCAGCATTTT
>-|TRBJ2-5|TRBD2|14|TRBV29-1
CSVDVLAVVGTQYF
TGCAGCGTGGACGTACTAGCGGTGGTGGGGACCCAGTACTTC
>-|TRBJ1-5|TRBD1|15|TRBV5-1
CASRTGPYSNQPQHF
TGCGCCAGCAGGACAGGGCCCTATAGCAATCAGCCCCAGCATTTT